This record covers a single TCR beta chain. The source of the sample is a study of blood T cell repertoires in COVID-19. Overall study context: The origin of the acute and convalescent COVID-19 samples was the United States, Italy and Spain. Sources were T cells, B-cell-depleted T cells, or PBMCs; the material itself was cDNA or gDNA.

Data came from immunoSEQ multiplex PCR; TCRdb stores just in-frame clones and leaves some out. The data hold around 150,000 clones, with approximately 93% observed a single time. While infection was still active, Seattle patients were enrolled and then followed longitudinally. The sequenced sample was peripheral blood. The source is a woman aged 60 to 75 with COVID-19, enrolled during active disease.

CDR3 nucleotides: TGTGCCAGCAGCTTAGCCAGGGCCGGAGCTTTCTTT. As protein: CASSLARAGAFF. The chain recombines TRBV7-2 with TRBJ1-1, with D possibly TRBD1 on 5 matching bases. The CDR3 length is 12 residues. Trimming removed 0 bases from V and 10 bases from J, with 9 bases in between. Germline loops: CDR1 SGHTA, CDR2 FQGNSA. Looking up the rest from reference TRBV7-2 and TRBJ1-1 gives the full variable domain: GAGVSQSPSNKVTEKGKDVELRCDPISGHTALYWYRQSLGQGLEFLIYFQGNSAPDKSGLPSDRFSAERTGGSVSTLTIQRTQQEDSAVYLCASSLARAGAFFGQGTRLTVV.